This entry concerns a single T cell receptor beta chain. In the original workflow: Amplification of reference gene primers was used by the study to estimate nucleated cell counts. The repertoire was sequenced with immunoSEQ multiplex PCR; TCRdb's copy has only in-frame clones and lacks some. From that table come the V and J calls and clone size; the DNA was used to work out D and trimming. The repertoire consists of 300,000 or so clones, with over 85% occurring once and the leading ten covering around 2.7%. The entry originates in a study of blood T cell repertoires in COVID-19. Study background: Collection of acute and convalescent COVID-19 samples took place in the United States, Italy and Spain.

The study counted Cohort 3 donors as recovered given two negative PCRs, clearance, or symptom resolution. The germline gives CDR1 SGDLS, CDR2 YYNGEE. CDR3 size: 16 residues. Unmatched junction bases numbered 8, after V lost 0 bases and J lost 5 bases. Sequenced: PBMCs or T cells enriched from blood (not recorded which). The chain combines TRBV9 with TRBJ2-5; 9 nucleotides match TRBD2. The origin of this receptor is a man aged 60 to 69 who had recovered from COVID-19. In DNA, the CDR3 is TGTGCCAGCAGCGTAGTCGCGGCGGGGGGGCATGAGACCCAGTACTTC. Encoded protein: CASSVVAAGGHETQYF.